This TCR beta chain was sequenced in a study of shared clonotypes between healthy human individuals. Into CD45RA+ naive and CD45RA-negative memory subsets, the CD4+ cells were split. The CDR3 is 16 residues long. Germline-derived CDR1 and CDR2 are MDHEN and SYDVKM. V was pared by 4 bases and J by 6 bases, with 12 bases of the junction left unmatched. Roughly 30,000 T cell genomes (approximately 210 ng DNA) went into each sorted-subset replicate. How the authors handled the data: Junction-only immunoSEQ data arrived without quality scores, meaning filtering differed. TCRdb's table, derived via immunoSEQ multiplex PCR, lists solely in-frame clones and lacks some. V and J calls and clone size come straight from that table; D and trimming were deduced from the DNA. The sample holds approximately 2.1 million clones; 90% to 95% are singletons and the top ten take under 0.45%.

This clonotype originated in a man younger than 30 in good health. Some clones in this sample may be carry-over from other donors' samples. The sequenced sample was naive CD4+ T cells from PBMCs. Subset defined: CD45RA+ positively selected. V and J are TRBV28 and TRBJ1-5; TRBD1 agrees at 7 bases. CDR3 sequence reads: CASSSPARGFGQPQHF. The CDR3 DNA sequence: TGTGCCAGCAGTTCCCCCGCCAGGGGGTTCGGTCAGCCCCAGCATTTT.